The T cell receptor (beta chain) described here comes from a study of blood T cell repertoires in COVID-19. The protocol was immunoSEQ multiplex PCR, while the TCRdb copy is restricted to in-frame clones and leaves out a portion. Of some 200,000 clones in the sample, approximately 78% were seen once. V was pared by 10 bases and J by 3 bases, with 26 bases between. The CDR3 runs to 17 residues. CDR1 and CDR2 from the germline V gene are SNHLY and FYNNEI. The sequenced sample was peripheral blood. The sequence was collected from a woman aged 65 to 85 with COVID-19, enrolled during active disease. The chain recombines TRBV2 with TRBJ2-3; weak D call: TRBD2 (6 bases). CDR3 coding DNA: TGTGCCATCAGGCCACCGTTGGGGGGAGATAGGACAGATACGCAGTATTTT. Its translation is CAIRPPLGGDRTDTQYF.